This TCR beta chain was obtained from a study of blood T cell repertoires in COVID-19 (dated by TCRdb to about 2020). Study-wide context: Samples from collaborators originated in the United States, Italy and Spain and spanned both the acute and convalescent phases of COVID-19. The prospective study material was composed of cDNA or gDNA derived from T cells, B-cell-depleted T cells, or PBMCs. Deeply sampled blood TCRbeta repertoires from subjects exposed to, actively infected with, or recovered from COVID-19 were included in the dataset. The repertoires were made available in a free public database intended to serve as a resource for research on the immune response to SARS-CoV-2. Samples came from the ongoing ImmuneRACE study (first 160 participants) plus 1,254 subjects from 6 global collaborators. A de-identified subject ID, COVID-19 status, age in years and sex were almost always included in the sample metadata. Where available, HLA class I and class II types were obtained from metadata supplied by the sample provider rather than from assay-based typing. Study-wide conclusions, independent of this receptor: Clinical and demographic metadata were provided uncurated, with the amount varying by source and participant.

The junction shows trimming of 5 bases on V and 5 bases on J, plus 27 bases between the germline ends. Counted from cysteine to phenylalanine, this CDR3 has 19 amino acids. Only the CDR3 DNA stays, 57 bases, in frame from base 1. The germline V gene sets CDR1 to SGHVS and CDR2 to FQNEAQ. About this clone itself: Its cognate antigen has yet to be identified. No base-level quality is on record; no much larger clone is a single base apart.

The immunoSEQ Assay, a bias-controlled multiplex PCR, was used to amplify TCRbeta CDR3 regions from genomic DNA. The paper's processing steps were these. Within the assay, amplification of reference gene primers was used to estimate how many nucleated cells each sample contained. Sequence reads were collapsed and filtered to measure the absolute abundance of every unique TCRbeta CDR3 rearrangement. Productive Simpson clonality was computed per sample as the square root of Simpson's diversity index over productive rearrangements. The table was pulled from immuneACCESS by TCRdb, which kept in-frame rearrangements only. Such tables lose some clones; where checked, under half of the loss comes from unresolved V genes, and the rest has no known cause. That table furnishes V, J and clone size, whereas the DNA furnished D and trimming. Within this sample are about 73,000 clones, with approximately 92% of them counted one time only. The top ten clonotypes cover roughly 9% of the sample.

Collaborating institutions collected whole blood in K2EDTA tubes following their own protocols. For TCRbeta analysis, collaborators shipped samples as frozen whole blood, isolated PBMCs, or DNA extracted from either of those sample types. This TCR derives from an elderly man with acute or convalescent COVID-19. The sequence links TRBV7-8 to TRBJ2-2; TRBD2 is a possible D gene, resting on 6 matching bases. Material: peripheral blood. This receptor carries the CDR3 CASSKPGRLPGGNTGELFF. The DNA sequence is TGTGCCAGCAGCAAACCGGGACGGTTACCGGGCGGGAATACCGGGGAGCTGTTTTTT.